A selection of T cell receptor beta chains follows, all from one sample in a study of glioma-infiltrating T cells. TCRdb passed the multiplex PCR reads through MiXCR, listing each CDR3 protein once. This table holds about 190,000 distinct CDR3 sequences, 32% found once. Sequenced: glioma tissue, nonneoplastic brain tissue, or PBMCs (not recorded which). The receptors come from a human donor with low-grade glioma or glioblastoma, undergoing nonglioma brain surgery, or in good health (not recorded which). The CDR3 runs from the conserved cysteine through the conserved F or W. A D gene is named only where the DNA matches it firmly. Clone size is stated in some rows and not others, as once, few, many or a class when expanded.

V,D,size,J,DNA,CDR3
TRBV27,TRBD1,many,TRBJ1-2,TGTGCCAGCAGTCGGGGACAGGGGGCCCTCTATGGCTACACCTTC,CASSRGQGALYGYTF
TRBV6-2/TRBV6-3,NA,many,TRBJ1-5,TGTGCCAGCAGTCCCAGACACGATAGCAATCAGCCCCAGCATTTT,CASSPRHDSNQPQHF
TRBV6-2/TRBV6-3,NA,many,TRBJ2-1,TGTGCCAGCAGTTACTCGCGCGGGGAGCAGTTCTTC,CASSYSRGEQFF
TRBV28,TRBD1,large,TRBJ1-3,TGTGCCATCGACGGACAGGGTAACACCATATATTTT,CAIDGQGNTIYF
TRBV7-6,TRBD2,NA,TRBJ2-5,TGTGCCAGCAGCACCGGGACTAGCGGGGTTGAGACCCAGTACTTC,CASSTGTSGVETQYF
TRBV6-1,NA,many,TRBJ2-3,TGTGCCATCCCTAAGCGTTTGGGCACAGATACGCAGTATTTT,CAIPKRLGTDTQYF
TRBV7-9,NA,NA,TRBJ2-6,TGTGCCAGCAGCTCCGAAGTAAATTATGGGGCCAACGTCCTGACCTTC,CASSSEVNYGANVLTF
TRBV6-2/TRBV6-3,TRBD1,many,TRBJ2-4,TGTGCCAGCAGTTATCCCGGGACAGGCCAAAACATTCAGTACTTC,CASSYPGTGQNIQYF
TRBV28,NA,many,TRBJ2-7,TGTGCCAGCAGCCTAGGAGGCACCCCCTACGAGCAGTACTTC,CASSLGGTPYEQYF
TRBV6-2/TRBV6-3,NA,many,TRBJ2-3,TGTGCCAGCAGTTGGGGGTTAGCGGTCACGGATACGCAGTATTTT,CASSWGLAVTDTQYF
TRBV20-1,TRBD2,many,TRBJ2-1,TGCAGTGCTCCTCCGGCTAGCGGGGTAAGGGATGAGCAGTTCTTC,CSAPPASGVRDEQFF
TRBV5-1,TRBD1,NA,TRBJ2-1,TGCGCCAGCAGGTCTACAGGGGGCCAGGACAATGAGCAGTTCTTC,CASRSTGGQDNEQFF
TRBV19,TRBD1,NA,TRBJ2-1,TGTGGCAATACTACCTCAGGGGGCAATGAGCAGTTCTTC,CGNTTSGGNEQFF
TRBV7-2,NA,many,TRBJ2-3,TGTGCCAGCAGCCAGGGAGGTCTGGGTGGGGATACGCAGTATTTT,CASSQGGLGGDTQYF
TRBV7-9,TRBD2,once,TRBJ2-7,TGTGCCAGCAGCTTAGGCGCTAGCGGCTACGAGCAGTACTTC,CASSLGASGYEQYF
TRBV20-1,NA,many,TRBJ1-2,TGCAGTGCTAGCCTTTATTGGACAAGAGGCTACACCTTC,CSASLYWTRGYTF
TRBV3-1,NA,many,TRBJ1-2,TGTGCCAGCAGCCAGTTAACAGGTTCGAACTATGGCTACACCTTC,CASSQLTGSNYGYTF
TRBV20-1,TRBD2,many,TRBJ2-7,TGCAGTGCTGCCCTCGGGACTAGCGGGGTTTACGAGCAGTACTTC,CSAALGTSGVYEQYF
TRBV11-1,TRBD1,NA,TRBJ1-1,TGTGCCAGCAGCTCGCAGGGGGCGGGCACTGAAGCTTTCTTT,CASSSQGAGTEAFF
TRBV20-1,NA,many,TRBJ1-5,TGCAGTGCTAGTGAGGGCACTGGGGGGGGGCCCCAGCATTTT,CSASEGTGGGPQHF
TRBV2,NA,many,TRBJ1-4,TGTGCCAGCTCCTTCGGGGGTGGAAAACTGTTTTTT,CASSFGGGKLFF
TRBV2,NA,NA,TRBJ2-1,TGTGCCAACAGTGGCGTCTATGAGCAGTTCTTC,CANSGVYEQFF
TRBV24-1,TRBD1,many,TRBJ2-1,TGTGCCACCAGTGATGTAGGGACAGGGGCAAACAATGAGCAGTTCTTC,CATSDVGTGANNEQFF
TRBV6-4,TRBD2,NA,TRBJ2-1,TGTGCCAGCGTGTTCCCAAAACTAGCGGGGATCATGGGCTACAATGAGCAGTTCTTC,CASVFPKLAGIMGYNEQFF
TRBV28,TRBD1,many,TRBJ1-1,TGTGCCAGCAGTTCGGAGGGGACAGGCCGGAAAGAAGCTTTCTTT,CASSSEGTGRKEAFF
TRBV15,NA,many,TRBJ2-4,TGTGCCACCAGCGTCACCAGGGGAAACATTCAGTACTTC,CATSVTRGNIQYF
TRBV4-3,NA,many,TRBJ2-3,TGCGCCAGCAGCCAAGATCAGTTTACCGGCTCAGATACGCAGTATTTT,CASSQDQFTGSDTQYF
TRBV30,NA,many,TRBJ1-2,TGTGCCTGGAGCAATAACTATGGCTACACCTTC,CAWSNNYGYTF
TRBV20-1,TRBD1,NA,TRBJ1-1,TGCAGTGCTAGAGGTACAGGGGATTGGGTAAATGAAGATTTATTT,CSARGTGDWVNEDLF
TRBV19,TRBD2,few,TRBJ2-3,TGTGCCAGTAAAACTAGCGAAGCGACAGATACGCAGTATTTT,CASKTSEATDTQYF
TRBV7-9,TRBD2,many,TRBJ2-3,TGTGCCAGCAGCTCGACACTAGCGGGAGCAGATACGCAGTATTTT,CASSSTLAGADTQYF
TRBV5-6,TRBD1,NA,TRBJ1-2,TGTGCCAGCAGCTCGACTGACAGGGACTATGGCTACACCTTC,CASSSTDRDYGYTF
TRBV19,NA,many,TRBJ2-1,TGTGCCAGTAGTATCAGGGACAATGAGCAGTTCTTC,CASSIRDNEQFF
TRBV7-2,NA,many,TRBJ1-5,TGTGCCAGCGCCGAACAGGGAGCGATTCAGCCCCAGCATTTT,CASAEQGAIQPQHF
TRBV28,NA,many,TRBJ2-7,TGTGCCAGCTTAGGGCGACTGGCGGGCCACTACGAGCAGTACTTC,CASLGRLAGHYEQYF
TRBV28,TRBD1,many,TRBJ2-7,TGTGCCAGCACCCGGGACAGGGGGTCCTACGAGCAGTACTTC,CASTRDRGSYEQYF
TRBV10-3,NA,many,TRBJ1-1,TGTGCCATCAGTGGGGCGAACACTGAAGCTTTCTTT,CAISGANTEAFF
TRBV6-2/TRBV6-3,NA,medium-sized,TRBJ2-3,TGTGCCAGCAGTTCCAGGGAAACAGATACGCAGTATTTT,CASSSRETDTQYF
TRBV4-1,TRBD1,NA,TRBJ1-5,TGCGCCAGCAGCCAAGATTTAGGGACAGGGGCTCAGCCCCAGCATTTT,CASSQDLGTGAQPQHF
TRBV24-1,TRBD1,many,TRBJ2-1,TGTGCCACCAGTGAACAAAGGGACAGAGACAATGAGCAGTTCTTC,CATSEQRDRDNEQFF
TRBV27,NA,many,TRBJ1-1,TGTGCCAGCAGTTTATACCCTGAGAACACTGAAGCTTTCTTT,CASSLYPENTEAFF
TRBV19,NA,NA,TRBJ2-3,TGTGCCAGTACCCCCAACAGGGGCACAGATACGCAGTATTTT,CASTPNRGTDTQYF
TRBV7-2,NA,many,TRBJ2-5,TGTGCCAGCAGCTTAGGCGGAGGGGGTCAAGAGACCCAGTACTTC,CASSLGGGGQETQYF
TRBV12-3/TRBV12-4,NA,few,TRBJ1-2,TGTGCCAGCACCGATAGGCAGGGTGGCTACACCTTC,CASTDRQGGYTF
TRBV4-3,TRBD1,many,TRBJ2-7,TGCGCCAGCAGCCTGGATAGACAGGGTTTCTACGAGCAGTACTTC,CASSLDRQGFYEQYF
TRBV5-4,TRBD1,NA,TRBJ2-1,TGTGCCAGCAGCTTGAAGACAGGGAGCTCCTACAATGAGCAGTTCTTC,CASSLKTGSSYNEQFF
TRBV7-2,NA,many,TRBJ1-3,TGTGCCAGCAGCCCCCAAGCGGGGGCGAGCTCTGGAAACACCATATATTTT,CASSPQAGASSGNTIYF
TRBV7-9,NA,NA,TRBJ1-3,TGTGCCAGCAGCTTAGTTGAGGCACAGGGAGAAAACACCATATATTTT,CASSLVEAQGENTIYF
TRBV6-5,TRBD1,NA,TRBJ2-7,TGTGCCAGCAGTGAGGGACAGGCAAACTCCTACGAGCAGTACTTC,CASSEGQANSYEQYF
TRBV12-3/TRBV12-4,NA,NA,TRBJ2-2,TGTGCCAGCAGTCGATTTGCCGGGGAGCTGTTTTTT,CASSRFAGELFF
TRBV7-2,NA,once,TRBJ2-2,TGTGCCAGCACCTCGACTTCGGCCGGGGAGCTGTTTTTT,CASTSTSAGELFF
TRBV25-1,NA,many,TRBJ2-5,TGTGCCAGCAGTGAAGCGGCTAGCTATTACCAAGAGACCCAGTACTTC,CASSEAASYYQETQYF
TRBV12-3/TRBV12-4,NA,NA,TRBJ2-2,TGTGCCAGCAGTTTTTTTGCCGGGGAGCTGTTTTTT,CASSFFAGELFF
TRBV7-3,TRBD1,NA,TRBJ2-5,TGTGCCAGCACTGAGACAGGGGAAAGGGGAGAGACCCAGTACTTC,CASTETGERGETQYF
TRBV7-2,TRBD1,many,TRBJ1-1,TGTGCCAGCAGCTCGCAGACAGGGACGAACACTGAAGCTTTCTTT,CASSSQTGTNTEAFF
TRBV4-1,NA,few,TRBJ2-7,TGCGCCAGCAGCGTAGGGTCAATGAGCTCCTACGAGCAGTACTTC,CASSVGSMSSYEQYF
TRBV28,TRBD2,few,TRBJ2-7,TGTGCCAGCAGTCGACTAGCGGGAGAGTACGAGCAGTACTTC,CASSRLAGEYEQYF